This passage covers 30 T cell receptor beta chains from one sample sequenced in a study of response to subunit inactivated influenza vaccine. TCRdb processed the RT-PCR reads anew with MiXCR; each CDR3 protein has one entry. The profile shows about 620,000 distinct CDR3 sequences, about 12% of them singletons. The sample consisted of PBMCs from blood, taken on the day of vaccination. The receptors originated from a man aged 50 to 59 who received an inactivated influenza vaccine.

The chain combines TRBV12-3 or TRBV12-4 with TRBJ1-4, with D hard to call. This CDR3 is built from 12 residues. V was pared by 3 bases and J by 8 bases, with 7 bases between. Written as DNA, the CDR3 is TGTGCCAGCAGTTTCCAGCACGAAAAACTGTTTTTT. Residues: CASSFQHEKLFF.

This clonotype was seen only a few times. The chain joins TRBV12-3 or TRBV12-4 to TRBJ1-1, with D unresolved. The CDR3 consists of 14 residues. V lost 2 bases to trimming and J lost 4 bases, with 11 bases between them. DNA of the CDR3: TGTGCCAGCAGTTTACAATTGGAGGGCACTGAAGCTTTCTTT. This codes for CASSLQLEGTEAFF.

The V gene is TRBV7-8, the J gene TRBJ2-1; no clear D gene. Trimming took off 5 bases at V and 0 bases at J, with 8 bases between the two ends. This CDR3 is 14 amino acids long. Germline CDR1 and CDR2: SGHVS and FQNEAQ. CDR3 nucleotide sequence: TGTGCCAGCAGCCATCGTGCCTCCTACAATGAGCAGTTCTTC. This encodes CASSHRASYNEQFF.

This clonotype was picked up a small number of times. This chain links TRBV20-1 with TRBJ2-5, with TRBD1 matching 8 bases. Losses at the gene ends were 0 bases for V and 3 bases for J; bases not matched to a gene: 9. The CDR3 sequence is 16 residues long. Looked up from germline, CDR1 is DFQATT and CDR2 is SNEGSKA (reference sequence). DNA for the CDR3: TGCAGTGCTAGAGATCTCACAGGGGGAGGAGAAGAGACCCAGTACTTC. Translating it yields CSARDLTGGGEETQYF.

This clonotype was seen a few times. The gene calls are TRBV25-1 and TRBJ2-3, with a possible D match to TRBD2 (5 bases). Germline V gene data show CDR1 as MGHDK and CDR2 as SYGVNS. The CDR3 covers 16 residues. The V end lost 0 bases, the J end lost 1 base, and 11 bases lay between the germline ends. CDR3 coding DNA: TGTGCCAGCAGTGAATATTTCCGGGGAGGCACAGATACGCAGTATTTT. It specifies CASSEYFRGGTDTQYF. Drawing the rest from reference TRBV25-1 and TRBJ2-3, the complete variable domain is EADIYQTPRYLVIGTGKKITLECSQTMGHDKMYWYQQDPGMELHLIHYSYGVNSTEKGDLSSESTVSRIRTEHFPLTLESARPSHTSQYLCASSEYFRGGTDTQYFGPGTRLTVL.

The table lists this clonotype with many counts. In DNA, the CDR3 is TGTGCCATCAGTGAGTCTTCATACAATGAGCAGTTCTTC. This codes for CAISESSYNEQFF. The genes are TRBV10-3 and TRBJ2-1; no definite D call. Germline CDR1 is ENHRY and CDR2 is SYGVKD. The CDR3 is 13 residues long. Trimming removed 0 bases at V and 4 bases at J, with 4 bases between.

There are a few counts of this clonotype. The chain has TRBV7-2 and TRBJ1-5, with TRBD1 as a possible D gene (5 bases). Germline lookup yields CDR1 SGHTA and CDR2 FQGNSA. The ends were cut back, 5 bases at V and 0 bases at J, with 11 bases in the middle. The CDR3 extends over 15 amino acids. In DNA form, the CDR3 reads TGTGCCAGCAGCCCCTCTGGGACTAGCAATCAGCCCCAGCATTTT. Residues: CASSPSGTSNQPQHF.

This clonotype came up a few times. The chain uses TRBV20-1 and TRBJ2-7, with D perhaps matching TRBD2 (6 bases). The CDR3 totals 14 residues. Per the germline V gene, CDR1 is DFQATT and CDR2 is SNEGSKA (reference sequence). CDR3 residues: CSAKVPPGLYEQYF. CDR3 DNA: TGCTCCGCTAAGGTTCCCCCGGGACTTTACGAGCAGTACTTC.

Only a few counts were recorded for this clonotype. The chain is built from TRBV5-1 and TRBJ2-3; D is undetermined. The CDR3 loop spans 12 amino acids. Germline V lookup: CDR1 SGHRS, CDR2 YFSETQ. Trimming cost V 6 bases and J 2 bases, with 7 bases left between them. The CDR3 here is CASTQNTDTQYF. For the CDR3, the DNA is TGCGCCAGCACCCAAAACACAGATACGCAGTATTTT.

The V and J genes are TRBV6-1 and TRBJ2-3; a possible D gene is TRBD2 (6 bases). Trimming shortened V by 11 bases and J by 1 base, and 13 bases separated the two germline ends. CDR1 and CDR2 from the germline V gene are MNHNS and SASEGT. This CDR3 has 13 amino acids. Written as DNA, the CDR3 is TGTGCCTGCTGCTTAGCGGGCACAGATACGCAGTATTTT. It is translated as CACCLAGTDTQYF.

This clonotype was found a few times. The rearrangement links TRBV12-3 or TRBV12-4 to TRBJ1-1; D unclear. The V end lost 5 bases, the J end lost 6 bases, and 7 bases lay between the germline ends. The CDR3 is 11 amino acids. The chain's CDR3 is CASSQEAEAFF. As DNA, the CDR3 is TGTGCCAGCAGTCAGGAAGCTGAAGCTTTCTTT.

This clonotype was counted many times. V usage is TRBV12-3 or TRBV12-4 and J usage is TRBJ1-4; D not resolved. This CDR3 comprises 12 residues. Trimming cost V 4 bases and J 3 bases, with 3 bases left between them. The CDR3 loop reads CASSYPNEKLFF. DNA for the CDR3: TGTGCCAGCAGTTATCCTAATGAAAAACTGTTTTTT.

This clonotype came up a few times. This chain links TRBV7-9 with TRBJ2-1; TRBD2 agrees at 10 bases. Germline CDR1 is SEHNR and CDR2 is FQNEAQ (reference sequence). The CDR3 contains 15 residues. V gave up 7 bases and J gave up 2 bases; unmatched junction bases: 5. Here the CDR3 reads CASTLLAGAYNEQFF. DNA for the CDR3: TGTGCCAGCACCCTCCTAGCGGGGGCCTACAATGAGCAGTTCTTC.

Only a few counts were recorded for this clonotype. The CDR3 DNA follows: TGCAGTGCTCCCCATGACAGCCTCTACGAGCAGTACTTC. Its protein is CSAPHDSLYEQYF. V usage is TRBV20-1 and J usage is TRBJ2-7, with D perhaps TRBD1 (5 bases). Germline lookup yields CDR1 DFQATT and CDR2 SNEGSKA (reference sequence). Trimming removed 5 bases at V and 3 bases at J, with 14 bases between. This CDR3 region has 13 residues.

This clonotype was seen a handful of times. This chain joins TRBV5-1 and TRBJ1-6; 7 bases line up with TRBD1. V trimming: 4 bases; J trimming: 7 bases; junction bases outside the gene matches: 5. Germline-derived CDR1 and CDR2 are SGHRS and YFSETQ. The CDR3 runs to 14 residues. CDR3 bases: TGCGCCAGCAGCGAAACAGGGGTCAATTCACCCCTCCACTTT. Amino acid sequence: CASSETGVNSPLHF.

In this sample, this clonotype turned up a few times. The V gene is TRBV19, the J gene TRBJ2-7; D is possibly TRBD1 or TRBD2 (5 bases each). V was clipped by 5 bases and J by 2 bases, with 16 bases between them. Germline lookup yields CDR1 LNHDA and CDR2 SQIVND (reference sequence). The CDR3 is made up of 15 amino acids. The CDR3 DNA is TGTGCCAGTAGTCCCCAGCTCGGGGCCACCTACGAGCAGTACTTC. Its protein is CASSPQLGATYEQYF.

This clonotype was counted at least ten times. The gene calls are TRBV7-8 and TRBJ2-7; tentative D call: TRBD2 (5 bases). Germline CDR1 and CDR2: SGHVS and FQNEAQ. The CDR3 contains 15 residues. Trimming took 0 bases from V and 3 from J, leaving 12 bases between them. The CDR3 is CASSLAVGDLYEQYF. CDR3 coding DNA: TGTGCCAGCAGCTTAGCGGTCGGGGATCTCTACGAGCAGTACTTC.

This clonotype has ten or more counts. The V gene is TRBV12-3 or TRBV12-4, the J gene TRBJ1-5; D is unclear. V lost 3 bases, J lost 2 bases, and 8 bases lay in between. This CDR3 region has 14 residues. In nucleotides, the CDR3 is TGTGCCAGCAGTTTTCGGAGTGGCAATCAGCCCCAGCATTTT. Its translation is CASSFRSGNQPQHF.

On this clonotype itself: Since a much larger clone is just one base distant, this may be a read error. V gene TRBV20-1 combines with J gene TRBJ2-1; 7 bases match TRBD1. CDR3 length: 13 residues. Per the germline V gene, CDR1 is DFQATT and CDR2 is SNEGSKA (reference sequence). CDR3 in amino acids: CSARDSSYNDQFF. The CDR3 bases are TGCAGTGCTCGGGACAGCTCCTACAATGATCAGTTCTTC.

The genes are TRBV7-2 and TRBJ1-2, with 9 bases aligning to TRBD1. With 1 base clipped from V and 2 bases from J, the junction kept 2 bases outside the gene matches. This CDR3 contains 15 residues. CDR1 is SGHTA, CDR2 FQGNSA, per germline. The CDR3 is CASSLGGQGNYGYTF. Here the CDR3 DNA reads TGTGCCAGCAGCTTAGGGGGACAGGGAAACTATGGCTACACCTTC.

This clonotype showed up just a few times. V and J are TRBV18 and TRBJ2-4, with D possibly TRBD2 on 6 matching bases. The CDR3 totals 16 residues. Trimming shortened V by 2 bases and J by 0 bases, and 11 bases separated the two germline ends. Germline V gene sequence: CDR1 KGHSH, CDR2 LQKENI. CDR3 DNA: TGTGCCAGCTCACCAGGAGGGGCTCTAGCCAAAAACATTCAGTACTTC. Its protein product is CASSPGGALAKNIQYF.

This clonotype was observed a few times. The chain employs TRBV20-1 and TRBJ1-5; D is possibly TRBD1 (5 bases). Germline CDR1 reads DFQATT; CDR2 reads SNEGSKA (reference sequence). This CDR3 comprises 14 residues. Deletions cut 5 bases from V and 4 bases from J, with 15 bases between. CDR3 sequence (DNA): TGCAGTGCTCTCCAGGGTACGCTTAATCAGCCCCAGCATTTT. Translated, it gives CSALQGTLNQPQHF.

The J gene is TRBJ2-1, the V gene TRBV19; D remains unclear. Deletions cut 3 bases from V and 7 bases from J, with 10 bases between. The CDR3 is 13 amino acids. Looked up from germline, CDR1 is LNHDA and CDR2 is SQIVND (reference sequence). CDR3: CASSMPSGNEQFF. The CDR3 DNA sequence: TGTGCCAGTAGTATGCCGTCCGGAAATGAGCAGTTCTTC.

The table lists this clonotype with a few counts. DNA of the CDR3: TGCGCCAGCAGTGGACACCCCAACTCTCGCGAGCAGTACTTC. It codes for CASSGHPNSREQYF. The rearrangement links TRBV10-2 to TRBJ2-7; no definite D call. CDR3 length equals 14 residues. With 4 bases removed from V and 6 bases from J, the gap between germline ends came to 16 bases. Germline V gives CDR1 WSHSY, CDR2 SAAADI.

This clonotype was detected only a few times. V is TRBV7-6 and J is TRBJ2-1; D may be TRBD1 (5 bases). CDR1 SGHVS and CDR2 FNYEAQ come from the germline V gene. The CDR3 spans 16 residues. V was shortened by 4 bases and J by 0 bases, with 13 bases between the two germline ends. The CDR3 here is CASSSSGHGSYNEQFF. CDR3 bases: TGTGCCAGCAGCTCCTCCGGACACGGCTCCTACAATGAGCAGTTCTTC.

This clonotype appeared a few times. The V and J genes are TRBV7-9 and TRBJ2-1, with TRBD2 matching over 8 bases. This CDR3 is built from 14 residues. The J segment lost 2 bases and the V segment lost 5 bases, leaving 2 bases of the junction unmatched. Germline CDR1 reads SEHNR; CDR2 reads FQNEAQ (reference sequence). The DNA for the CDR3 is TGTGCCAGCAGCGAGACTAGCGCCTACAATGAGCAGTTCTTC. It translates to CASSETSAYNEQFF. The full variable domain, completed using reference TRBV7-9 and TRBJ2-1, is DTGVSQNPRHKITKRGQNVTFRCDPISEHNRLYWYRQTLGQGPEFLTYFQNEAQLEKSRLLSDRFSAERPKGSFSTLEIQRTEQGDSAMYLCASSETSAYNEQFFGPGTRLTVL.

This clonotype was seen more than once but under ten times. The rearrangement uses TRBV15 and TRBJ2-7; D may match TRBD1 or TRBD2 (6 bases each). CDR3 length equals 15 residues. Germline CDR1 LNHNV, CDR2 YYDKDF (reference sequence). The V end lost 7 bases, the J end lost 0 bases, and 16 bases lay between the germline ends. CDR3 nucleotide sequence: TGTGCCACCATCACGATGGGGGGCGGCTCCTACGAGCAGTACTTC. Its protein product is CATITMGGGSYEQYF.

This clonotype showed up just a few times. The CDR3 loop is CASGFLFGLPGQGYTEAFF. CDR3 nucleotide sequence: TGTGCTAGTGGTTTTCTATTCGGCCTACCGGGACAGGGGTACACTGAAGCTTTCTTT. The V call is TRBV12-5, the J call TRBJ1-1; 10 positions agree with TRBD1. Looked up from germline, CDR1 is LGHNT and CDR2 is FRNRAP. With V trimmed by 3 bases and J by 3 bases, 16 bases remained unmatched. There are 19 residues in the CDR3.

This chain links TRBV21-1 with TRBJ2-5; the table's TRBD2 call for D was not verified on the DNA. TRBV21-1 constitutes a pseudogene. The CDR3 has 16 amino acids. The CDR3 DNA sequence: TGTGCCAGCAGCAAAGTTTGGGGCCCGTCGAGTTGGACCCAGTACTTC. Protein: CASSKVWGPSSWTQYF.

J is TRBJ2-3 and V is TRBV7-9; unclear D gene. Per the germline V gene, CDR1 is SEHNR and CDR2 is FQNEAQ (reference sequence). There are 14 residues in the CDR3. Trimming shortened V by 2 bases and J by 0 bases, and 6 bases separated the two germline ends. CDR3 DNA: TGTGCCAGCAGCTTATGGTCTAGCACAGATACGCAGTATTTT. It yields the protein CASSLWSSTDTQYF.